Listed here are 16 T cell receptor beta chains from one sample, sequenced in a study of blood T cell repertoires in COVID-19. Data came from immunoSEQ multiplex PCR; TCRdb stores just in-frame clones and leaves some out. The table records under 150,000 clones, more than 70% of them present only once. The sample comprised peripheral blood. The source of these receptors is a human donor in a cohort sampled during active COVID-19.

This chain uses TRBV3-1 (or the pseudogene TRBV3-2) with TRBJ2-2; D possibly corresponds to TRBD2 (5 bases). The V gene lost 0 bases and the J gene lost 0 bases, with 11 bases spanning the gap. The germline CDR1 and CDR2 sequences are LGHDT and YNNKEL (reference sequence). The CDR3 spans 17 residues. The DNA of the CDR3 is TGTGCCAGCAGCCAAGATATAGCTAGCTCGAACACCGGGGAGCTGTTTTTT. This encodes CASSQDIASSNTGELFF.

This sequence joins TRBV6-5 and TRBJ2-5, with a possible D match to TRBD1 (7 bases). V lost 6 bases and J lost 2, with 16 bases in between. Germline CDR1 reads MNHEY; CDR2 reads SVGAGI. The CDR3 is made up of 15 amino acids. The CDR3 coding sequence is TGTGCCAGCAGAGGAGGGACAGTAAAGCAAGAGACCCAGTACTTC. Translating gives CASRGGTVKQETQYF.

The chain combines TRBV9 with TRBJ1-2, with no clear D. Germline V lookup: CDR1 SGDLS, CDR2 YYNGEE. V was cut by 0 bases and J by 2 bases, with 8 bases left in between. The CDR3 totals 14 residues. DNA of the CDR3: TGTGCCAGCAGCGTAGTAGCGGGGAACTATGGCTACACCTTC. This translates into CASSVVAGNYGYTF.

The V and J genes are TRBV19 and TRBJ2-7; possible D gene TRBD1, 6 bases. CDR1 is LNHDA and CDR2 is SQIVND in the germline V gene (reference sequence). CDR3 length: 16 residues. V was cut by 6 bases and J by 3 bases, with 21 bases left in between. DNA of the CDR3: TGTGCCAGTAGCCCGGGTGCCGGACAGCTGGTCTACGAGCAGTACTTC. This codes for CASSPGAGQLVYEQYF.

The count of this clone is one. V and J are TRBV6-6 and TRBJ2-1, with a tentative D call TRBD2 (6 bases). This CDR3 spans 15 amino acids. Germline CDR1 MNHNY, CDR2 SVGAGI (reference sequence). Trimming took 7 bases from V and 2 from J, leaving 15 bases between them. In DNA, the CDR3 is TGTGCCAGCATCCCCGGGGGTCTTCCCTACAATGAGCAGTTCTTC. Translated, it gives CASIPGGLPYNEQFF.

The chain combines TRBV18 with TRBJ2-6; 7 bases are a match to TRBD1. Looked up from germline, CDR1 is KGHSH and CDR2 is LQKENI. J gave up 0 bases and V 6 bases, and 11 bases lay outside the gene matches. This CDR3 comprises 18 residues. The DNA of the CDR3 is TGTGCCAGCTCGCCTCCGGGACAGAAACTCTCTGGGGCCAACGTCCTGACTTTC. This encodes CASSPPGQKLSGANVLTF.

This clone was seen only once. V gene TRBV23-1 combines with J gene TRBJ1-5, with TRBD1 as a possible D gene (6 bases). TRBV23-1 is classed as an ORF, of uncertain function. Trimming removed 7 bases at V and 2 bases at J, with 15 bases between. CDR3 size: 15 residues. The CDR3: CASTREQGGNQPQHF. CDR3 nucleotide sequence: TGCGCCAGCACTAGGGAACAGGGAGGCAATCAGCCCCAGCATTTT.

This clone is a singleton in its sample. The rearrangement joins TRBV7-9 to TRBJ2-3; possibly TRBD2 for D (6 bases). Germline CDR1 SEHNR, CDR2 FQNEAQ (reference sequence). Trimming took 3 bases from V and 0 from J, leaving 13 bases between them. The length of the CDR3 is 16 residues. The chain's CDR3 is CASSFAAGTSTDTQYF. For the CDR3, the DNA is TGTGCCAGCAGCTTTGCCGCGGGGACGAGCACAGATACGCAGTATTTT.

V gene TRBV7-9 combines with J gene TRBJ1-1; tentative D call: TRBD1 (6 bases). There are 13 residues in the CDR3. Looked up from germline, CDR1 is SEHNR and CDR2 is FQNEAQ (reference sequence). Trimming left V 8 bases short and J 0 bases short, with 10 bases between. CDR3 amino acids: CASLQGLNTEAFF. The DNA of the CDR3 is TGTGCCAGCCTACAGGGCTTGAACACTGAAGCTTTCTTT.

In its sample, this clone was seen once. The chain links TRBV29-1 to TRBJ1-4; 9 nucleotides align to TRBD1. The germline V gene has CDR1 SQVTM and CDR2 ANQGSEA. Germline trimming cut 7 bases from V and 8 bases from J; bases unmatched to any gene: 8. The CDR3 totals 13 residues. CDR3 residues: CSALQGAGEKLFF. CDR3 nucleotide sequence: TGCAGCGCCCTACAGGGGGCGGGAGAAAAACTGTTTTTT.

This chain joins TRBV19 and TRBJ2-1; TRBD2 agrees at 7 bases. The ends lost 3 bases at V and 4 bases at J; junction bases unmatched: 9. Germline CDR1 and CDR2: LNHDA and SQIVND (reference sequence). The CDR3 covers 16 residues. The CDR3: CASSIGAGARYNEQFF. For the CDR3, the DNA is TGTGCCAGTAGTATTGGGGCGGGAGCTAGATACAATGAGCAGTTCTTC.

About this clone itself: An end of the junction does not agree with germline; a read error may underlie this. The V call is TRBV7-7, the J call TRBJ2-7, with D possibly matching TRBD1 (5 bases). Germline CDR1 is SSHAT and CDR2 is FNYEAQ (reference sequence). This CDR3 is built from 13 residues. CDR3 residues: CASSLVVQGEQYF. The CDR3 DNA sequence: TGTGCTAGCAGCTTAGTTGTCCAGGGCGAGCAGTACTTC.

V and J are TRBV10-3 and TRBJ1-1; the D is unclear. The germline V gene encodes CDR1 ENHRY and CDR2 SYGVKD. CDR3 size: 14 residues. The V end lost 10 bases, the J end lost 0 bases, and 15 bases lay between the germline ends. This CDR3 reads CATSPGDMNTEAFF. The CDR3 DNA is TGTGCCACTTCCCCGGGAGACATGAACACTGAAGCTTTCTTT.

The chain carries TRBV9 and TRBJ2-2; 11 bases match TRBD2. The germline gives CDR1 SGDLS, CDR2 YYNGEE. J lost 3 bases, V lost 3 bases, and 1 base had no gene match. This CDR3 has 15 amino acids. CDR3 residues: CASSAGLADTGELFF. Written as DNA, the CDR3 is TGTGCCAGCAGCGCGGGACTAGCGGACACCGGGGAGCTGTTTTTT. Together with reference TRBV9 and TRBJ2-2, the CDR3 gives the full variable domain: DSGVTQTPKHLITATGQRVTLRCSPRSGDLSVYWYQQSLDQGLQFLIQYYNGEERAKGNILERFSAQQFPDLHSELNLSSLELGDSALYFCASSAGLADTGELFFGEGSRLTVL.

CDR3 amino acids: CASSLGFGQPQHF. The CDR3 DNA follows: TGTGCCAGCAGCTTAGGTTTCGGTCAGCCCCAGCATTTT. The V and J genes are TRBV7-2 and TRBJ1-5; D remains unclear. In germline, CDR1 is SGHTA, CDR2 FQGNSA. This CDR3 has 13 amino acids. The ends were cut back, 1 base at V and 6 bases at J, with 7 bases in the middle.

CDR3 sequence (DNA): TGTGCCAGCAGTAGGGCAGGGTATTACAATGAGCAGTTCTTC. It translates to CASSRAGYYNEQFF. The V gene is TRBV25-1, the J gene TRBJ2-1; tentatively, D is TRBD1 (5 bases). The CDR3 runs to 14 residues. V was cut by 5 bases and J by 4 bases, with 12 bases left in between. Germline CDR1 is MGHDK and CDR2 is SYGVNS.